The TCR beta chain under discussion was sequenced for a study of early T cells in non-severe SARS-CoV-2 infection. This CDR3 region has 19 residues. TCRdb called the 5' RACE reads again in MiXCR, with one record for every CDR3 protein. The sample lists 74,000 or so distinct CDR3 sequences, around 13% occurring once. Sequenced: whole blood. The rearrangement uses TRBV21-1 and TRBJ2-3; the D call TRBD1 from the table was never checked on the DNA. TRBV21-1 is classified as a pseudogene. The clonotype was recovered from an adult who was a healthcare worker with PCR-confirmed SARS-CoV-2 infection or an uninfected control (not recorded which). The CDR3 reads CASSKAPPGGCTSTDTQYF. The CDR3 coding sequence is TGTGCCAGCAGCAAAGCGCCACCCGGCGGATGCACTAGCACAGATACGCAGTATTTT.